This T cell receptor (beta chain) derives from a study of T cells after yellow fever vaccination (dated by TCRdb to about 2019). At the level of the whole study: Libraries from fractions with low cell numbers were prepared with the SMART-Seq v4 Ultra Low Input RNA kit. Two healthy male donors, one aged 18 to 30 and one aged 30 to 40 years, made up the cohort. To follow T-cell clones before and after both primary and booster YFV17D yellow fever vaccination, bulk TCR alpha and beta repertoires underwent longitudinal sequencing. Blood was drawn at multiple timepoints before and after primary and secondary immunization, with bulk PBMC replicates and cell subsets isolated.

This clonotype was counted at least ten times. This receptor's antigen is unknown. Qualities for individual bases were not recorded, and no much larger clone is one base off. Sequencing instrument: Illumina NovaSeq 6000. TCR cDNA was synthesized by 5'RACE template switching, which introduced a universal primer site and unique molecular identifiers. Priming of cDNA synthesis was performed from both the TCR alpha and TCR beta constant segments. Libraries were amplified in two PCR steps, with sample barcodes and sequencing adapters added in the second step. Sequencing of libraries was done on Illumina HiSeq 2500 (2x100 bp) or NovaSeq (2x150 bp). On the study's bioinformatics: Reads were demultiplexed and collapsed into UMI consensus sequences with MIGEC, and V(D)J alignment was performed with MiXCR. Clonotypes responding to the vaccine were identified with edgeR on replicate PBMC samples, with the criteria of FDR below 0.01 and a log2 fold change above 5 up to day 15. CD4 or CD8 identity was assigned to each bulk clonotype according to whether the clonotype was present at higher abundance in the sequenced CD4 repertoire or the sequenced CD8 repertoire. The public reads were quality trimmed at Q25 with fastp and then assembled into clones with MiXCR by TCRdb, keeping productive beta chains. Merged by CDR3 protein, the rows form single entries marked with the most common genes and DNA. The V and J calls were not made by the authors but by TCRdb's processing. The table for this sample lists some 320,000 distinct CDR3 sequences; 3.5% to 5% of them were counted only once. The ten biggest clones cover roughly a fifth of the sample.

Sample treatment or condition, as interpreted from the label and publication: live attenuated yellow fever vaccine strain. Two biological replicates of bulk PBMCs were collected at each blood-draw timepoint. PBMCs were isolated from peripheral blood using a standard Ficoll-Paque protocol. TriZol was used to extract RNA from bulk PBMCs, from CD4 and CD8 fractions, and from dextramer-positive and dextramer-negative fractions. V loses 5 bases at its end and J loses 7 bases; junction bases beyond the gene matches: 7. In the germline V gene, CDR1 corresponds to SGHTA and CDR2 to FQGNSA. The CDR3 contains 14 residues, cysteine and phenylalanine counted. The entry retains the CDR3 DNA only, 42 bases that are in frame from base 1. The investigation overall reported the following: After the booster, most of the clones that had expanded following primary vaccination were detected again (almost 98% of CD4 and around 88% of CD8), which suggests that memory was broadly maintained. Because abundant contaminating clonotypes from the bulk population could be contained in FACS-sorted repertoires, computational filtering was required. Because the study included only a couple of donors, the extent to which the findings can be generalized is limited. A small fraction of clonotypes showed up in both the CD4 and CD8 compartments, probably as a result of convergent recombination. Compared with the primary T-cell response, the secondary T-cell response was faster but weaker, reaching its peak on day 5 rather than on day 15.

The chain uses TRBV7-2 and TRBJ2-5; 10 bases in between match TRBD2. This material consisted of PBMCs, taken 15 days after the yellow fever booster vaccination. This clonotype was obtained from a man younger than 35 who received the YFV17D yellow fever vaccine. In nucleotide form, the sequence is TGTGCCAGCAGCCCAGCGGGGGGGCGAGGGACCCAGTACTTC. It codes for CASSPAGGRGTQYF.